The T cell receptor beta chain described here comes from a study of OX40 agonist ivuxolimab in advanced cancers. General notes on the study: Ivuxolimab was a fully human IgG2 agonistic monoclonal antibody targeting the costimulatory receptor OX40 (CD134). The monotherapy dose-escalation portion (N ≈ 50 patients) of the phase I ivuxolimab trial is reported in the paper. Intravenous ivuxolimab was administered to patients every 2 weeks at six dose levels: 0.01, 0.1, 0.3, 1.5, 3 and 10 mg/kg. Patients were allowed to have had prior anti-PD-1, anti-PD-L1 or anti-CTLA-4 therapy, and more than 30% of the dose-escalation patients had previously received checkpoint inhibitors. Among the 50 to 55 dose-escalation patients, some 20 had hepatocellular carcinoma, roughly 15 melanoma, 9 renal cell carcinoma and 9 head and neck cancer. The point of sequencing TCRbeta in the periphery was to test whether ivuxolimab changed TCR sequence diversity and drove clonal T-cell expansion. In the dose-escalation cohort, 65% to 90% of patients were male, and the mean age was approximately 60 years, with a range of about 23 to 90. Partial responses were achieved by three dose-escalation patients, of whom one had hepatocellular carcinoma and two had cutaneous melanoma. The paper's findings and limits, for the study overall: Low levels of normalized T-cell clonal expansion were also seen in some patients who did not respond. The antigen specificity of the peripheral T cells that underwent clonal expansion was not determined. After ivuxolimab, CD8+ T cells had more expanded clones than CD4+ T cells on average. In the 0.1-3.0 mg/kg groups, partial responders had among the lowest normalized peripheral clonal expansion, particularly in CD8+ T cells. Clonal expansion of both CD4+ and CD8+ blood T cells was observed from baseline to week 6 at doses 0.1 to 3.0 mg/kg.

Genomic DNA was extracted from sorted cells for sequencing of the TCRbeta CDR3 region. The immunoSEQ Assay was used to sequence the TCRbeta CDR3 regions. Not all clones reach the TCRdb copy of this immuneACCESS table, which keeps in-frame sequences only. Checked studies attribute under half of the gap to unresolved V genes and leave the rest unexplained. The sample contains about 120,000 clones, roughly nine tenths of them found a single time. The ten largest account for 0.5% to 0.7% of the sample. The table lists this clone with many counts. Its antigen target is currently unknown. It has no much larger one-base neighbor in the sample; base qualities were not kept. Patients with a history of autoimmune disease or receiving systemic immunosuppression were excluded from the trial. Peripheral blood for TCR sequencing was drawn from every dose cohort at baseline, at cycle 4 day 1 and at cycle 7 day 1. Samples were obtained from an open-label, multicenter, first-in-human phase I dose-escalation trial of ivuxolimab. Adults with locally advanced or metastatic melanoma, renal cell carcinoma, hepatocellular carcinoma or head and neck squamous cell carcinoma were enrolled in the trial. Before TCR sequencing, CD4+ T cells and CD8+ T cells were sorted from peripheral blood as separate populations.

The CDR3 contains 14 residues, cysteine and phenylalanine counted. Solely the CDR3 DNA is kept, with 42 bases framed from the first base. In the germline V gene, CDR1 corresponds to SGHTA and CDR2 to FQGNSA. V is reduced by 5 bases and J by 6 bases, leaving a spacing of 13 bases between them. The starting material was CD4+ or CD8+ T cells sorted from blood, obtained in a trial of the OX40 agonist ivuxolimab. This TCR came from an adult with an advanced solid tumor such as melanoma, head and neck, liver or kidney cancer. The chain employs TRBV7-2 and TRBJ2-2; possibly the D gene is TRBD1, per 5 matching bases. The CDR3 protein is CASSSRVTPGELFF. The sequence in DNA is TGTGCCAGCAGCAGCAGGGTCACCCCCGGGGAGCTGTTTTTT. When the CDR3 is completed using the reference TRBV7-2 and TRBJ2-2 genes on either side, the full variable domain is GAGVSQSPSNKVTEKGKDVELRCDPISGHTALYWYRQSLGQGLEFLIYFQGNSAPDKSGLPSDRFSAERTGGSVSTLTIQRTQQEDSAVYLCASSSRVTPGELFFGEGSRLTVL.